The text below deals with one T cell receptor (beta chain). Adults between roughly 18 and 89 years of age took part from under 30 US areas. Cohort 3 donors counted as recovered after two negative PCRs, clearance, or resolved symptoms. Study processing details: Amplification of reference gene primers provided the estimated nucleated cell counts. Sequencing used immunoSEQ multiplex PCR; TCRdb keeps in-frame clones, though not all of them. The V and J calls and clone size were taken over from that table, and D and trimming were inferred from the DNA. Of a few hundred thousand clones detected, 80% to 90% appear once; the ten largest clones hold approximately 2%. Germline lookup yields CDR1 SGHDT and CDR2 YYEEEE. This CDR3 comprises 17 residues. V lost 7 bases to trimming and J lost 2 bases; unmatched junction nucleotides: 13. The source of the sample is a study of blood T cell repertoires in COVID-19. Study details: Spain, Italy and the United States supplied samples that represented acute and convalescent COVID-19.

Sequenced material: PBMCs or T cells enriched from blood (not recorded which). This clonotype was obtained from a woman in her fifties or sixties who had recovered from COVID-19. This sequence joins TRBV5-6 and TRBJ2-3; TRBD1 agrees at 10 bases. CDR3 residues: CASSDRGSRVPTDTQYF. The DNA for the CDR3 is TGTGCCAGCTCGGACAGGGGGAGTAGGGTGCCCACAGATACGCAGTATTTT.